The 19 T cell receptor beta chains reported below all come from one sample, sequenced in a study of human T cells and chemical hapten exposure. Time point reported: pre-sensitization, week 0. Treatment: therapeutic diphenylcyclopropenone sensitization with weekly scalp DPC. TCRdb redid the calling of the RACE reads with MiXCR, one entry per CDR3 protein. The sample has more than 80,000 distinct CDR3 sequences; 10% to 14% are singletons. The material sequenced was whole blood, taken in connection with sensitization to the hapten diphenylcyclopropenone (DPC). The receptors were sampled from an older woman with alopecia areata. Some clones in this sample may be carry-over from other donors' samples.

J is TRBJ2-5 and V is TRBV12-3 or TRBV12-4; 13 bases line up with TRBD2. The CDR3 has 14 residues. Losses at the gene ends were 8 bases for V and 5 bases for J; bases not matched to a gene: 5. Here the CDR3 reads CASVLAGGLETQYF. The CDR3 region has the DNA TGTGCCAGCGTACTAGCGGGGGGGTTGGAGACCCAGTACTTC.

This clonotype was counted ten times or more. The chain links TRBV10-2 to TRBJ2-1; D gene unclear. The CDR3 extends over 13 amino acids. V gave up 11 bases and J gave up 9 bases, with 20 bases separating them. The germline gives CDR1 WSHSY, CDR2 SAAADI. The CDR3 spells CASLGRSGGEQFF. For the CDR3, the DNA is TGCGCCTCCCTGGGCCGTTCGGGTGGTGAGCAGTTCTTC.

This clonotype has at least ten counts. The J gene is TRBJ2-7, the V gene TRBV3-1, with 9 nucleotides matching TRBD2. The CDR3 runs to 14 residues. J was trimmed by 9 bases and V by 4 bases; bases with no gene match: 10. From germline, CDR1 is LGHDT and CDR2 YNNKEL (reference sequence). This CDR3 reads CASSPTGGLAVQYF. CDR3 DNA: TGTGCCAGCAGCCCCACGGGGGGACTAGCCGTGCAGTACTTC.

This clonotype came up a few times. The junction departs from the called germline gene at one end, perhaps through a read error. The CDR3 nucleotides are TGTGCCAGCAACTTAGAAAACACAGATACGCAGTATTTT. Its translation: CASNLENTDTQYF. This chain connects TRBV7-2 to TRBJ2-3; D is unclear. Germline V lookup: CDR1 SGHTA, CDR2 FQGNSA. The CDR3 contains 13 residues.

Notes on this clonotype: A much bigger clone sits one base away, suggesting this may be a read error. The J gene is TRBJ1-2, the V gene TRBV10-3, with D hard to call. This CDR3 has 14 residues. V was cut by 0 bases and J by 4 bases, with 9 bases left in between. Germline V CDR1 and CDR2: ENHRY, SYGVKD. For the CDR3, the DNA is TGTGCCATCAGTGAGTCGAACTGGATCTATGGCTACACCTTC. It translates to CAISESNWIYGYTF.

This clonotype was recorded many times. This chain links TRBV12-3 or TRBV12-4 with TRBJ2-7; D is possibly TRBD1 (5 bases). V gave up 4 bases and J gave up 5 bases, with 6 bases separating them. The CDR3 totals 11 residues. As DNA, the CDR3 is TGTGCCAGCAGTTCAGGGAACGAGCAGTACTTC. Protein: CASSSGNEQYF.

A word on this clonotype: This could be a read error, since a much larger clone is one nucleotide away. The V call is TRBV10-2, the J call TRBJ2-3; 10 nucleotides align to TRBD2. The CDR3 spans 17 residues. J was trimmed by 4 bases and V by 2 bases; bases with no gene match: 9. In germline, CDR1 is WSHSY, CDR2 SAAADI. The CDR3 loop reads CASSEGLAGTSADTQYF. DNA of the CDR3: TGCGCCAGCAGTGAGGGCCTAGCGGGGACTAGCGCAGATACGCAGTATTTT.

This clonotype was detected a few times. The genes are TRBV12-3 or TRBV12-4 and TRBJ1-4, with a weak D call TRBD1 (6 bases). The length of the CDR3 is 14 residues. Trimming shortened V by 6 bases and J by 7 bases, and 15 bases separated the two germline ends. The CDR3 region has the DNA TGTGCCAGCAGGTTACAGGGTCAGGGTGAAAAACTGTTTTTT. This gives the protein CASRLQGQGEKLFF.

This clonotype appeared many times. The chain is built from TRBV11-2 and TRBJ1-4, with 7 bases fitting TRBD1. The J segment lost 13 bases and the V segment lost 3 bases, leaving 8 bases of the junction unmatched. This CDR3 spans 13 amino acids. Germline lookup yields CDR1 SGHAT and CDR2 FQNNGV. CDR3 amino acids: CASSFVKQGTLFF. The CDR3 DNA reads TGTGCCAGCAGCTTCGTAAAACAGGGGACACTGTTTTTT.

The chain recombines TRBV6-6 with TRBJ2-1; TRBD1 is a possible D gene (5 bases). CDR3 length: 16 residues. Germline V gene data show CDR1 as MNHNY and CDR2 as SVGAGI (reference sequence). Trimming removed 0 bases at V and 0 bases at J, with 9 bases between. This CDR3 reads CASSYSTVSSYNEQFF. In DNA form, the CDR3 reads TGTGCCAGCAGTTACTCGACAGTCAGCTCCTACAATGAGCAGTTCTTC.

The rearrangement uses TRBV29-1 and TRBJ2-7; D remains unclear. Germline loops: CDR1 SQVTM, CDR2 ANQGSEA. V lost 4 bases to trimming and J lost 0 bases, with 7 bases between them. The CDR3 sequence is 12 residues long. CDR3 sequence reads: CSVVGPSYEQYF. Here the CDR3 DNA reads TGCAGCGTTGTCGGACCCTCCTACGAGCAGTACTTC.

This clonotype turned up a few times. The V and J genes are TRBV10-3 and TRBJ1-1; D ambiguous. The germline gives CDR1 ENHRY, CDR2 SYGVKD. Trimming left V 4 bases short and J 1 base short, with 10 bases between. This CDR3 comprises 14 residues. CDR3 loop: CAISVQAGNTEAFF. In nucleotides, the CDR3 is TGTGCCATCAGTGTCCAAGCGGGGAACACTGAAGCTTTCTTT.

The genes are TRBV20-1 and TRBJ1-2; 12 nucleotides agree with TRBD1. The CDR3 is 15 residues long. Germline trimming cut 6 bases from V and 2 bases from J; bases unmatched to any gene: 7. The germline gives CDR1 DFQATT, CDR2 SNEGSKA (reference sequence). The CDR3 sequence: CSAWDRGHTNYGYTF. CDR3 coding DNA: TGCAGTGCATGGGACAGGGGGCATACCAACTATGGCTACACCTTC.

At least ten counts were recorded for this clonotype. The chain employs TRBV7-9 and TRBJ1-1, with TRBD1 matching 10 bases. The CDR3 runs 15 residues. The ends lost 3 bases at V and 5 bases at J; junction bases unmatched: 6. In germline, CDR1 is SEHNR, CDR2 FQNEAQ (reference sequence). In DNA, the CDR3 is TGTGCCAGCAGCTTGGGGACAGGGGTTGAGACTGAAGCTTTCTTT. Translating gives CASSLGTGVETEAFF.

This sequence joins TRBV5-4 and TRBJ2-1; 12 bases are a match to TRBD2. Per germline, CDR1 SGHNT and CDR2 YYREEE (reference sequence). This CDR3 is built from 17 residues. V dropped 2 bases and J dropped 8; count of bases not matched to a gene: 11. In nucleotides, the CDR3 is TGTGCCAGCAGCTTCCGCGCTAGCGGGGGGGCACGGGATGAGCAGTTCTTC. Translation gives CASSFRASGGARDEQFF. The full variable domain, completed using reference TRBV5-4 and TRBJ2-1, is ETGVTQSPTHLIKTRGQQVTLRCSSQSGHNTVSWYQQALGQGPQFIFQYYREEENGRGNFPPRFSGLQFPNYSSELNVNALELDDSALYLCASSFRASGGARDEQFFGPGTRLTVL.

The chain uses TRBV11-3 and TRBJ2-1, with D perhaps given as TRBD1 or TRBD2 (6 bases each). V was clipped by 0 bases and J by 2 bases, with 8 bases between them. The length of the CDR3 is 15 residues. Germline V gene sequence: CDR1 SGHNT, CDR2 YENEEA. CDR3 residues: CASSLEGGTYNEQFF. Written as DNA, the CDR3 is TGTGCCAGCAGCTTAGAAGGGGGGACCTACAATGAGCAGTTCTTC.

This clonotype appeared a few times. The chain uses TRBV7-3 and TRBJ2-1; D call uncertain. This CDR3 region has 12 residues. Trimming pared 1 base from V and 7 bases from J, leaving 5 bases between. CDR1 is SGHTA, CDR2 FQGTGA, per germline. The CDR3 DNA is TGTGCCAGCAGCTTAAGGGGAAATGAGCAGTTCTTC. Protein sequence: CASSLRGNEQFF.

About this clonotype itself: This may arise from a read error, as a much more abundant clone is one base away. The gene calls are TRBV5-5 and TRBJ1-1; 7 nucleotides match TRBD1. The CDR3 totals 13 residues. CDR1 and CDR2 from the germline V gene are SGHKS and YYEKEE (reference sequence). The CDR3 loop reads CVSSQTGYTEAFF. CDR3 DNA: TGTGTCAGCAGCCAGACAGGGTACACTGAAGCTTTCTTT.

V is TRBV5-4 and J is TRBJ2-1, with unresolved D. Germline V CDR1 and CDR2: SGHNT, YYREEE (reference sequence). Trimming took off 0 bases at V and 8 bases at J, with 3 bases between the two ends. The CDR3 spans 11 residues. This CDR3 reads CASSLVDEQFF. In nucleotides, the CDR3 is TGTGCCAGCAGCTTGGTAGATGAGCAGTTCTTC. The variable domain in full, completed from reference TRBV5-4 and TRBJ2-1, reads ETGVTQSPTHLIKTRGQQVTLRCSSQSGHNTVSWYQQALGQGPQFIFQYYREEENGRGNFPPRFSGLQFPNYSSELNVNALELDDSALYLCASSLVDEQFFGPGTRLTVL.